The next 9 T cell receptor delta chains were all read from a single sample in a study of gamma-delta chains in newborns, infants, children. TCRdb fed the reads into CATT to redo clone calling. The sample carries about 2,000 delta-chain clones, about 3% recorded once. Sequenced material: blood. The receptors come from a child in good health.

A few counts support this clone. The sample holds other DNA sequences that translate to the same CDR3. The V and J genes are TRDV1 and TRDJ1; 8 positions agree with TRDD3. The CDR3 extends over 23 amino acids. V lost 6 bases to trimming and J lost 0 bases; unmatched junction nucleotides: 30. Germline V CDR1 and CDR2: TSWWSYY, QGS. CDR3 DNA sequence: TGTGCTCTTGGACCTAAAGTAAATGGGTGGGTTGACTGGGGGCCCCGGGACACCGATAAACTCATCTTT. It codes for CALGPKVNGWVDWGPRDTDKLIF.

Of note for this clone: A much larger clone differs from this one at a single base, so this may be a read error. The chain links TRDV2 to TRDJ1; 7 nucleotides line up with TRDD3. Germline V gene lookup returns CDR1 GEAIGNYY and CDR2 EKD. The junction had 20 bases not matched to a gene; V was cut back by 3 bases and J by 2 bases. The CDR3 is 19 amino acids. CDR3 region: CACDPVGPDTRRKTDKLIF. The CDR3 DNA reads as TGTGCCTGTGACCCCGTCGGCCCGGATACGCGGCGGAAAACCGATAAACTCATCTTT.

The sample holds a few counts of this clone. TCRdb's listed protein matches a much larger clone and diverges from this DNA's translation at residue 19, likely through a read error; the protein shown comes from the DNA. In DNA form, the CDR3 reads TGTGCCTGTGACACCGTCTTGCCTATTGGGGATACTGAAGCTTTGACAGCACAACCCTTCTTT. Protein sequence: CACDTVLPIGDTEALTAQPFF. This chain links TRDV2 with TRDJ2; 8 bases are shared with TRDD3. Per the germline V gene, CDR1 is GEAIGNYY and CDR2 is EKD. This CDR3 contains 21 residues.

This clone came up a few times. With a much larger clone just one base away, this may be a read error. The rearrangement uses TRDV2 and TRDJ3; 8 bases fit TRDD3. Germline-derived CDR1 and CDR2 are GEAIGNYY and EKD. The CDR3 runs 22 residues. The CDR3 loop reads CACDTAQLGVLRNSWDTRRMFF. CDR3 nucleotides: TGTGCCTGTGACACCGCCCAACTGGGGGTCCTCCGCAATTCCTGGGACACCCGACGGATGTTTTTC.

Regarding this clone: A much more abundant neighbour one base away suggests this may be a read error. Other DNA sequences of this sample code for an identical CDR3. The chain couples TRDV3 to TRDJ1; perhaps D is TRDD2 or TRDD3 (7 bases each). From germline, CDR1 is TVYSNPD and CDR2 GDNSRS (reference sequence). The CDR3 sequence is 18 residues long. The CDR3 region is CAFYLLPLWGVYTDKLIF. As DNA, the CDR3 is TGCGCCTTTTATCTCCTTCCTCTCTGGGGGGTGTACACCGATAAACTCATCTTT. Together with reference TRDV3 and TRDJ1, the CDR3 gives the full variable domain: CDKVTQSSPDQTVASGSEVVLLCTYDTVYSNPDLFWYRIRPDYSFQFVFYGDNSRSEGADFTQGRFSVKHILTQKAFHLVISPVRTEDSATYYCAFYLLPLWGVYTDKLIFGKGTRVTVEP.

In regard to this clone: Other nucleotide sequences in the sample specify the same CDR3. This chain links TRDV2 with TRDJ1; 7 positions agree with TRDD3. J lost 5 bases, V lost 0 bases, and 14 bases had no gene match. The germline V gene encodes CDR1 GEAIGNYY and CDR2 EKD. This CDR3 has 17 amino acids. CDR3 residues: CACDTVALGDMSDKLIF. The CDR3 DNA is TGTGCCTGTGACACCGTTGCACTAGGGGATATGTCGGATAAACTCATCTTT.

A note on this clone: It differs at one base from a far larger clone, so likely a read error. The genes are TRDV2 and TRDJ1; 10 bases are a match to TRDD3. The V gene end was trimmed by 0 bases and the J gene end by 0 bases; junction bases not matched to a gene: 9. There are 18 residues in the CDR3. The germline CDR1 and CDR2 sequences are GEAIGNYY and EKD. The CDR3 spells CACDTPLSTGGYTDKLIF. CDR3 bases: TGTGCCTGTGACACCCCTCTTTCTACTGGGGGATACACCGATAAACTCATCTTT.

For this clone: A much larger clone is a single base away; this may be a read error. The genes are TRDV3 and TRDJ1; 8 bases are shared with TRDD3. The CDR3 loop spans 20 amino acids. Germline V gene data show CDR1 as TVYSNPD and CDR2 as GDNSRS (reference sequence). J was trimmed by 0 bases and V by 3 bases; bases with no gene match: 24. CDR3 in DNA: TGTGCCTTCCGCTCCGCGCTGGGGGACATTTTCCCGTTAGACACCGATAAACTCATCTTT. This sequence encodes CAFRSALGDIFPLDTDKLIF. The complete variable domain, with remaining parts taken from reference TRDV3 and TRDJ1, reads CDKVTQSSPDQTVASGSEVVLLCTYDTVYSNPDLFWYRIRPDYSFQFVFYGDNSRSEGADFTQGRFSVKHILTQKAFHLVISPVRTEDSATYYCAFRSALGDIFPLDTDKLIFGKGTRVTVEP.

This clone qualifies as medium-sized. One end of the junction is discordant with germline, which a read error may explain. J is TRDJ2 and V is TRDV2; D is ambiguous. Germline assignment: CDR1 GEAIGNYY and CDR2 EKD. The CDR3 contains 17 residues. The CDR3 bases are TGTGCCTGCGACACCGTAGTTGGAAGAGCCGGGGCAGCACAACTCTTCTTT. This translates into CACDTVVGRAGAAQLFF.